The table lists the clone carrying this T cell receptor (beta chain) with a few counts. Antigen specificity is unknown. The sample is drawn from a study of early T cells in non-severe SARS-CoV-2 infection. Background on the study: Unpaired chains resulted from sequencing bulk RNA of unsorted whole blood. Points from the study as a whole: Database matching using VDJdb favored anti-spike CD8 responses, with private and CD4 specificities left missing.

The TCR library protocol was used to attach unique molecular identifiers. These identifiers were attached to individual cDNA molecules. A single record per CDR3 protein comes from TCRdb applying MiXCR to the 5' RACE reads. Here the sample spans some 81,000 distinct CDR3 sequences, 15% to 20% being singletons. V was pared by 5 bases and J by 4 bases, with 9 bases between. Germline CDR1 is SGDLS and CDR2 is YYNGEE. This CDR3 is 13 amino acids long. The chain employs TRBV9 and TRBJ2-2; D is unclear. The specimen was whole blood. The clonotype was recovered from an adult who was a healthcare worker with PCR-confirmed SARS-CoV-2 infection or an uninfected control (not recorded which). CDR3 region: CASRKTGTGELFF. The CDR3 DNA reads TGTGCCAGCAGAAAGACGGGCACCGGGGAGCTGTTTTTT.